What follows describes a single T cell receptor (beta chain). In the original analysis: From reference gene primer amplification, estimates of nucleated cell counts were derived. Data came from immunoSEQ multiplex PCR; TCRdb stores just in-frame clones and leaves some out. The DNA gave D and trimming, while V, J and clone size come from that table. The data contain 40,000 to 55,000 clones, 70% to 90% of them singletons. This sample was included in a study of blood T cell repertoires in COVID-19. Overall study: Samples representing acute and convalescent COVID-19 were sourced from the United States, Italy and Spain.

CDR3 length: 15 residues. The J segment lost 1 base and the V segment lost 6 bases, leaving 6 bases of the junction unmatched. The germline CDR1 and CDR2 sequences are MNHNY and SVGAGI (reference sequence). The V and J genes are TRBV6-6 and TRBJ2-7; TRBD2 matches at 10 bases. The TCR sequence derives from an elderly woman with acute or convalescent COVID-19. The sample was peripheral blood. CDR3 protein: CASRDTSGNSYEQYF. CDR3 in DNA: TGTGCCAGCAGAGACACTAGCGGGAATTCCTACGAGCAGTACTTC.